This paragraph covers one TCR beta chain sequence. This sample was taken from a study of long-term antiretroviral therapy in people with HIV. V lost 1 base and J lost 2, with 15 bases in between. This CDR3 is built from 16 residues. CDR1 is KGHSH and CDR2 is LQKENI in the germline V gene. Sequencing relied on immunoSEQ assay v3.0, run at survey level. Data came from immunoSEQ multiplex PCR; TCRdb stores just in-frame clones and leaves some out. Among over 35,000 clones listed, 80% were seen once. The genes are TRBV18 and TRBJ2-7; D gene unclear. The source material was unsorted PBMCs, sampled 1.5 years after starting antiretroviral therapy. The TCR comes from a man younger than 30 with HIV. This CDR3 is CASSPREAYSPYEQYF. As DNA, the CDR3 is TGTGCCAGCTCACCACGTGAGGCCTACTCCCCCTACGAGCAGTACTTC.